The 11 T cell receptor beta chains presented below share a single source sample, sequenced in a study of T cell clonality in common variable immunodeficiency. No antigen is known for these receptors. TCRdb keeps only in-frame clones here, not all; method: immunoSEQ multiplex PCR. The profile covers fewer than 12,000 clones, none occurring a single time. Study-level results: Reportedly, TCR beta sequences from common variable immunodeficiency showed fewer deletions and N-nucleotide insertions.

The specimen sequenced was peripheral blood mononuclear cells. The receptors were sampled from a human donor with common variable immunodeficiency.

Comment on this clone: The CDR3 end falls 3 residues outside the read, so it is completed with the germline J gene. This chain links TRBV7-2 with TRBJ2-5; D is unresolved. Germline V CDR1 and CDR2: SGHTA, FQGNSA. V was shortened by 1 base and J by 1 base, with 7 bases between the two germline ends. This CDR3 is built from 14 residues. The part of the CDR3 DNA that was read is TGTGCCAGCAGCTTAGGTGGCGGCCAAGAGACC. Amino acids: CASSLGGGQET. The entire CDR3 protein is CASSLGGGQETQYF.

By sample fraction, this clone is medium-sized. The missing CDR3 end, 3 residues past where the read stops, is filled in from the germline J gene. The gene calls are TRBV29-1 and TRBJ2-3, with unresolved D. The CDR3 has 13 amino acids. Germline V gives CDR1 SQVTM, CDR2 ANQGSEA. Trimming stripped 2 bases from V and 6 bases from J, with 12 bases between. The CDR3 bases that were read are TGCAGCGTTGAACCAAGATTGGGCGATACG. Translation gives CSVEPRLGDT. The CDR3 in its entirety is CSVEPRLGDTQYF.

This clone was found a few times. The missing CDR3 end, 3 residues past where the read stops, is filled in from the germline J gene. V is TRBV20-1 and J is TRBJ1-4; D possibly corresponds to TRBD1 (5 bases). This CDR3 has 14 residues. Germline CDR1 reads DFQATT; CDR2 reads SNEGSKA (reference sequence). The ends were cut back, 5 bases at V and 4 bases at J, with 14 bases in the middle. The CDR3 bases that were read are TGCAGTGCTCTCAAGTGGGGGGGTAATGAAAAA. Its translation: CSALKWGGNEK. The whole CDR3 protein reads CSALKWGGNEKLFF.

By proportion, this clone is medium-sized. The CDR3 end falls 3 residues outside the read, so it is completed with the germline J gene. The chain carries TRBV13 and TRBJ2-3, with D unresolved. The germline V gene encodes CDR1 PRHDT and CDR2 FYEKMQ (reference sequence). V was shortened by 4 bases and J by 3 bases, with 14 bases between the two germline ends. CDR3 length: 15 residues. CDR3 loop: CASSSPMRRTDTQYF. The CDR3 bases that were read are TGTGCCAGCAGCTCGCCTATGCGCAGGACAGATACG.

The sample holds a few counts of this clone. Sequencing ends 3 residues short of the CDR3 end; the germline J gene provides the rest. The chain couples TRBV18 to TRBJ1-1; tentative D call: TRBD1 (5 bases). V was clipped by 6 bases and J by 3 bases, with 11 bases between them. From germline, CDR1 is KGHSH and CDR2 LQKENI. This CDR3 spans 13 amino acids. The part of the CDR3 DNA that was read is TGTGCCAGCTCCCCTGGGGGGGACACTGAA. It encodes CASSPGGDTE. The complete CDR3 protein is CASSPGGDTEAFF.

As to this clone: The observed sequence ends 3 residues before the CDR3 terminus, with the missing tail filled in from the germline J gene. The V call is TRBV7-2, the J call TRBJ2-7; 12 bases line up with TRBD2. The CDR3 loop spans 15 amino acids. The V and J ends lost 5 bases and 6 bases, in that order; junction bases with no gene match: 8. Germline-derived CDR1 and CDR2 are SGHTA and FQGNSA. CDR3 DNA (partial): TGTGCCAGCAGCCCGAAAGGACTAGCGGGATTCGAG. It yields the protein CASSPKGLAGFE. The whole CDR3 region reads CASSPKGLAGFEQYF.

The table lists this clone with a few counts. The read comes to an end 3 residues before the CDR3 does, leaving the germline J gene to fill in the end. The chain couples TRBV19 to TRBJ1-1, with a possible D match to TRBD1 (5 bases). The CDR3 has 15 residues. Germline V CDR1 and CDR2: LNHDA, SQIVND (reference sequence). V dropped 2 bases and J dropped 6 bases, with 16 bases sitting between them. This CDR3 reads CASSISARAQAEAFF. The DNA read from the CDR3 is TGTGCCAGTAGTATATCTGCCAGGGCCCAGGCTGAA. Variable domain in full (rest from reference TRBV19 and TRBJ1-1): DGGITQSPKYLFRKEGQNVTLSCEQNLNHDAMYWYRQDPGQGLRLIYYSQIVNDFQKGDIAEGYSVSREKKESFPLTVTSAQKNPTAFYLCASSISARAQAEAFFGQGTRLTVV.

On this clone itself: The read terminates 3 residues before the CDR3 end, so the remaining end is supplied by the germline J gene. The rearrangement links TRBV5-1 to TRBJ2-3; D remains ambiguous. This CDR3 is built from 14 residues. Germline V lookup: CDR1 SGHRS, CDR2 YFSETQ. V was trimmed by 4 bases and J by 4 bases, leaving 13 bases between them. The part of the CDR3 DNA that was read is TGCGCCAGCAGCACCGACGCGCGGCCAGATACG. Translated, it gives CASSTDARPDT. The whole CDR3 sequence is CASSTDARPDTQYF.

For this clone: The read terminates 3 residues before the CDR3 end, so the remaining end is supplied by the germline J gene. The chain couples TRBV18 to TRBJ1-3, with D hard to call. CDR1 is KGHSH and CDR2 is LQKENI in the germline V gene. V was cut by 5 bases and J by 0 bases, with 11 bases left in between. There are 15 residues in the CDR3. The part of the CDR3 DNA that was read is TGTGCCAGCTCATCCAAAGGTGGCTCTGGAAACACC. It translates to CASSSKGGSGNT. The full CDR3 sequence reads CASSSKGGSGNTIYF.

Remarks on this clone: Sequencing ends 3 residues short of the CDR3 end; the germline J gene provides the rest. The chain recombines TRBV30 with TRBJ1-6; possible D gene TRBD1, 6 bases. The germline V gene encodes CDR1 GTSNPN and CDR2 SVGIG (reference sequence). The CDR3 totals 16 residues. With 3 bases removed from V and 7 bases from J, the gap between germline ends came to 19 bases. The covered CDR3 bases are TGTGCCTGGAGCCCATGGGGGGGGCGAGGCAATTCACCC. Its protein is CAWSPWGGRGNSP. The whole CDR3 sequence is CAWSPWGGRGNSPLHF.

CDR3 bases read: TGCGCCAGCAGCTCCGGGACAGCGACCACCGGGGAG. Protein sequence: CASSSGTATTGE. The full CDR3 reads CASSSGTATTGELFF. This chain uses TRBV5-1 with TRBJ2-2; 7 bases fit TRBD1. Read sequence stops 3 residues before the CDR3 end, and the germline J gene provides the missing end. Germline V gives CDR1 SGHRS, CDR2 YFSETQ. Unmatched junction bases numbered 6, after V lost 3 bases and J lost 4 bases. The CDR3 has 15 amino acids.